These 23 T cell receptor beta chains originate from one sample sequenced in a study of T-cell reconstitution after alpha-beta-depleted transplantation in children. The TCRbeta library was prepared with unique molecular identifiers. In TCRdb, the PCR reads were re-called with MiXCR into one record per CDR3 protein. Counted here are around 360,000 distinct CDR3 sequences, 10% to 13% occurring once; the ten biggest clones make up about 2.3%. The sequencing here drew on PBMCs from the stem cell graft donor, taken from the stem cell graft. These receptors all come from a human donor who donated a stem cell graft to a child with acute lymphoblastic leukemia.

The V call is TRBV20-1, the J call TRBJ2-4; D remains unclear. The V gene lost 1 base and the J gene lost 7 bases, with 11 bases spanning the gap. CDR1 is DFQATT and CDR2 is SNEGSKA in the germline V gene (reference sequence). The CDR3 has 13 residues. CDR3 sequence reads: CSARVALGNIQYF. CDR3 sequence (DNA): TGCAGTGCTAGAGTCGCCCTAGGCAACATTCAGTACTTC.

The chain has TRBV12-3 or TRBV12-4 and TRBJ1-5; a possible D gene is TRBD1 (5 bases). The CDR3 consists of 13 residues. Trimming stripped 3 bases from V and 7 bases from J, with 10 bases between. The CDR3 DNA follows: TGTGCCAGCAGTTTTGAGAGGGGCCAGCCCCAGCATTTT. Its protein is CASSFERGQPQHF.

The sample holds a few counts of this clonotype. The CDR3 reads CASSELPRQGQNTGELFF. In DNA, the CDR3 is TGTGCCAGCAGTGAACTCCCTCGACAGGGCCAAAACACCGGGGAGCTGTTTTTT. This chain links TRBV2 with TRBJ2-2, with 7 bases lining up with TRBD1. V was pared by 2 bases and J by 2 bases, with 11 bases of the junction left unmatched. Germline values: CDR1 SNHLY, CDR2 FYNNEI. The CDR3 is 18 amino acids.

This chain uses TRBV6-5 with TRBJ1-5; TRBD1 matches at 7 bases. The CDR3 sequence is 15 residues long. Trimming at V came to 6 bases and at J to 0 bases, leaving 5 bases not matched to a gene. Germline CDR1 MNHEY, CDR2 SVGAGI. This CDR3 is CASSLTGTSNQPQHF. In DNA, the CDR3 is TGTGCCAGCAGCTTGACAGGGACTAGCAATCAGCCCCAGCATTTT.

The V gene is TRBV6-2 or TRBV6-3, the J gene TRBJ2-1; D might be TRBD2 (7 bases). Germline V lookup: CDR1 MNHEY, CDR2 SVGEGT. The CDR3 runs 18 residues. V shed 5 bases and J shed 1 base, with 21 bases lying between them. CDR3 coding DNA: TGTGCCAGCAGTCCCCTTAGGGGGGGGGCGAAGTCCTACAATGAGCAGTTCTTC. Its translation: CASSPLRGGAKSYNEQFF.

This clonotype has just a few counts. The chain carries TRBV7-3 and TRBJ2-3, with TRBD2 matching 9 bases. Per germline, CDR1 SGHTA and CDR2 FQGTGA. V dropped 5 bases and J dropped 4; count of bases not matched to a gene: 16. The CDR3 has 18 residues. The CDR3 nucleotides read TGTGCCAGCAGCCCAATATCTGTGGTAGCGGGAGTACCAGATACGCAGTATTTT. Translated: CASSPISVVAGVPDTQYF.

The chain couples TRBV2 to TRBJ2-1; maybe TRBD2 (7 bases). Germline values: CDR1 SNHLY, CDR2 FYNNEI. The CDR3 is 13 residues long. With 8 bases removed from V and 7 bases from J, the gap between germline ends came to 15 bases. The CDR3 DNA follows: TGTGCCAGCTCCAAGGAGGGGGGGAATGAGCAGTTCTTC. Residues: CASSKEGGNEQFF. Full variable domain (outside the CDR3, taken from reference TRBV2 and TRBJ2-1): EPEVTQTPSHQVTQMGQEVILRCVPISNHLYFYWYRQILGQKVEFLVSFYNNEISEKSEIFDDQFSVERPDGSNFTLKIRSTKLEDSAMYFCASSKEGGNEQFFGPGTRLTVL.

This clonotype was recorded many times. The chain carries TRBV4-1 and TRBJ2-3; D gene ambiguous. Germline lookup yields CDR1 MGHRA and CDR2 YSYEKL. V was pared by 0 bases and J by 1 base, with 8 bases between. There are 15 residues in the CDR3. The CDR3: CASSQEGPRTDTQYF. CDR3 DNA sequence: TGCGCCAGCAGCCAAGAAGGTCCTCGCACAGATACGCAGTATTTT.

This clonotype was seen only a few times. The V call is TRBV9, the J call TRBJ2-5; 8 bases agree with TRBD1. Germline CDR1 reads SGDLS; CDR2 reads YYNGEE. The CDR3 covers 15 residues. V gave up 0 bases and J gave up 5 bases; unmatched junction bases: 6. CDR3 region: CASSVAGGAGETQYF. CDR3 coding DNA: TGTGCCAGCAGCGTAGCAGGGGGCGCCGGGGAGACCCAGTACTTC. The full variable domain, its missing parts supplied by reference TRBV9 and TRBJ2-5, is DSGVTQTPKHLITATGQRVTLRCSPRSGDLSVYWYQQSLDQGLQFLIQYYNGEERAKGNILERFSAQQFPDLHSELNLSSLELGDSALYFCASSVAGGAGETQYFGPGTRLLVL.

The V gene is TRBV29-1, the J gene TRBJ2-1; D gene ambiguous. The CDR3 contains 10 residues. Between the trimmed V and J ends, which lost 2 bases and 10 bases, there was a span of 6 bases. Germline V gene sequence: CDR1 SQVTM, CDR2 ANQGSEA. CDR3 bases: TGCAGCGTTGAATTTGTGGAGCAGTTCTTC. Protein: CSVEFVEQFF.

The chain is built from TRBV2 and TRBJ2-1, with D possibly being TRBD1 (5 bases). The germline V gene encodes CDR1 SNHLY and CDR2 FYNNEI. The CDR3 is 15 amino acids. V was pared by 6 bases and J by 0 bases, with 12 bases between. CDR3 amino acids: CASRRDSCSYNEQFF. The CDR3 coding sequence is TGTGCCAGCAGACGTGACAGCTGCTCCTACAATGAGCAGTTCTTC.

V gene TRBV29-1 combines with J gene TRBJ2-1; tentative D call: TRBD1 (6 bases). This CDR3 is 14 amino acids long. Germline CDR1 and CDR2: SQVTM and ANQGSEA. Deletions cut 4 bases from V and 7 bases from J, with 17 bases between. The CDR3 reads CSVGGLLFFNEQFF. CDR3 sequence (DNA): TGCAGCGTTGGGGGGCTCCTATTTTTTAATGAGCAGTTCTTC.

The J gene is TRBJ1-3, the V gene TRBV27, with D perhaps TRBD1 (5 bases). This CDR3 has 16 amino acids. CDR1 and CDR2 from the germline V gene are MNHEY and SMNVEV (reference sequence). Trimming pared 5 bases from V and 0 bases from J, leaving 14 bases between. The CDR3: CASSATGGLSGNTIYF. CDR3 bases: TGTGCCAGCAGTGCAACAGGAGGACTCTCTGGAAACACCATATATTTT.

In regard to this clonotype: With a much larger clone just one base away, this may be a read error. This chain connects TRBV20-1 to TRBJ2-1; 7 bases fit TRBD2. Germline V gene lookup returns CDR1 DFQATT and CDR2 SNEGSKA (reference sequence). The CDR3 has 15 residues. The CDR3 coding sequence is TGCTGTGCTAGAGATCGGGGGAGGGCCTACAATGAGCAGTTCTTC. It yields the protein CCARDRGRAYNEQFF.

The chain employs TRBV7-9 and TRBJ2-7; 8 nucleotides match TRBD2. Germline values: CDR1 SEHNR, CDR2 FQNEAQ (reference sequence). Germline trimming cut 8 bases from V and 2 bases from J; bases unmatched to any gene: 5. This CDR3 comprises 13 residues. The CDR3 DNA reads TGTGCCAGCGGATTAGCGGGACCCTACGAGCAGTACTTC. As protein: CASGLAGPYEQYF.

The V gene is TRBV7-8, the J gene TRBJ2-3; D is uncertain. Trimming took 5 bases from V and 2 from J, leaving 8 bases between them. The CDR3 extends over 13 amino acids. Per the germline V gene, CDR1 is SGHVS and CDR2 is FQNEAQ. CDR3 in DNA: TGTGCCAGCAGCCCCATCCCCACAGATACGCAGTATTTT. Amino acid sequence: CASSPIPTDTQYF. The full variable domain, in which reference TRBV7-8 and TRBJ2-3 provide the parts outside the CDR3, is GAGVSQSPRYKVAKRGQDVALRCDPISGHVSLFWYQQALGQGPEFLTYFQNEAQLDKSGLPSDRFFAERPEGSVSTLKIQRTQQEDSAVYLCASSPIPTDTQYFGPGTRLTVL.

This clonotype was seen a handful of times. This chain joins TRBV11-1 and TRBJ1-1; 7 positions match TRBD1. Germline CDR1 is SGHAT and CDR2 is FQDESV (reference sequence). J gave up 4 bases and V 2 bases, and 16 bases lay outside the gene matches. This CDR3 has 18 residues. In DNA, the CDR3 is TGTGCCAGCAGCTTATTATTTAGAGGGGGCTTGGGGAGCACTGAAGCTTTCTTT. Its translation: CASSLLFRGGLGSTEAFF. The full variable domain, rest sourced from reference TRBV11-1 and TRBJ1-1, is EAEVAQSPRYKITEKSQAVAFWCDPISGHATLYWYRQILGQGPELLVQFQDESVVDDSQLPKDRFSAERLKGVDSTLKIQPAELGDSAMYLCASSLLFRGGLGSTEAFFGQGTRLTVV.

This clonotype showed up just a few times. CDR3 sequence reads: CASSSYRLAGDNEQYF. The CDR3 nucleotides read TGTGCCAGCAGTTCCTATCGACTAGCGGGAGACAACGAGCAGTACTTC. The V and J genes are TRBV12-3 or TRBV12-4 and TRBJ2-7; TRBD2 aligns across 12 bases. V lost 4 bases, J lost 5 bases, and 9 bases stayed unmatched. This CDR3 is built from 16 residues.

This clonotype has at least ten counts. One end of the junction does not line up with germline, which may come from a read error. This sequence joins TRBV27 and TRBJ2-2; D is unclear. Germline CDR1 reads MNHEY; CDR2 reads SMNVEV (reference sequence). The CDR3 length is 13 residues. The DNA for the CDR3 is TGTGCCAGCAGTGTATCGAACACCGGGGAGCTGTTTTTT. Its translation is CASSVSNTGELFF.

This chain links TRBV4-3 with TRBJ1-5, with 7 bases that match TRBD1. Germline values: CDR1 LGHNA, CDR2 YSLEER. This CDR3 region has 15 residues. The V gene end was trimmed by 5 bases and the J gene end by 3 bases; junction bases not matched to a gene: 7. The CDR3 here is CASSLTTGPNQPQHF. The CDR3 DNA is TGCGCCAGCAGCTTAACGACAGGGCCCAATCAGCCCCAGCATTTT.

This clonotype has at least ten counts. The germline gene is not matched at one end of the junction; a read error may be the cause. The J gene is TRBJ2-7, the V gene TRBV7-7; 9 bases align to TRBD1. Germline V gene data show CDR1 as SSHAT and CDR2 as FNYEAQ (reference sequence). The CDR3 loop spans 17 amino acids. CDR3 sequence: CASSSSPGQGFSYEQYF. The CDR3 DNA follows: TGTGCTAGCAGCTCCAGCCCGGGACAGGGTTTCTCCTACGAGCAGTACTTC.

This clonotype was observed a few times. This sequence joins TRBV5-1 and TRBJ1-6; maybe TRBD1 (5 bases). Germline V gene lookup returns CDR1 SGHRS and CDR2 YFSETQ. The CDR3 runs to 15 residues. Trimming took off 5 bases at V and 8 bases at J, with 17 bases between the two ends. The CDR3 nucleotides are TGCGCCAGCAGTTCCGGTACGGACAATTATTCACCCCTCCACTTT. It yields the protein CASSSGTDNYSPLHF.

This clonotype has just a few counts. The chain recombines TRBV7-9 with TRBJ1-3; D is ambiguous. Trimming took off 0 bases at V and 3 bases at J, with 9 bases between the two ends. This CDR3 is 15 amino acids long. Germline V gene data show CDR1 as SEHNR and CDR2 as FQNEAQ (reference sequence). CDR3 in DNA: TGTGCCAGCAGCTTAGCCGCCGGGGTTGGAAACACCATATATTTT. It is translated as CASSLAAGVGNTIYF.